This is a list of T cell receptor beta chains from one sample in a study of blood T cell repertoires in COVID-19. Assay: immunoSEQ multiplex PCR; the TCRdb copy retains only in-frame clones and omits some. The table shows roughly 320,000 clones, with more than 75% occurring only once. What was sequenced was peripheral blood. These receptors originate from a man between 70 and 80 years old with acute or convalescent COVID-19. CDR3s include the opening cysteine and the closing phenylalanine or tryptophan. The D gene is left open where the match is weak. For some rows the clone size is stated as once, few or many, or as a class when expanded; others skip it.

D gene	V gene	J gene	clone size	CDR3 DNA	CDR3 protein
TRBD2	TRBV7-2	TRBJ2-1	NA	TGTGCCAGCAGCCGATTAGCGGGTGAGCAGTTCTTC	CASSRLAGEQFF
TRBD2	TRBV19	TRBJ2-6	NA	TGTGCCAGTAGCCGTACTAGCGGGGGGCTGTCTGGGGCCAACGTCCTGACTTTC	CASSRTSGGLSGANVLTF
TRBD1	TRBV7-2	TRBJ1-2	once	TGTGCCAGCAGTTCCGGACAGGGGCGGTATGGCTACACCTTC	CASSSGQGRYGYTF
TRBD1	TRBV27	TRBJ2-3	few	TGTGCCAGCACCCGACTGACAGGGGGCGGGATAGATACGCAGTATTTT	CASTRLTGGGIDTQYF
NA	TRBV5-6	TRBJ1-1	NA	TGTGCCAGCAGCCCCCGTGGAGGCGCTGAAGCTTTCTTT	CASSPRGGAEAFF
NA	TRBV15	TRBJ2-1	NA	TGTGCCACCAGCAGCCGACAGTTATCCTACAATGAGCAGTTCTTC	CATSSRQLSYNEQFF
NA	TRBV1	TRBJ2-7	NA	TGCACCAGCAGCCTCAAATGCTACGAGCAGTACTTC	CTSSLKCYEQYF
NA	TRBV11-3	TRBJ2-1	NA	TGTGCCAGCAGCTTAGACGTCAGGGGCTACAATGAGCAGTTCTTC	CASSLDVRGYNEQFF
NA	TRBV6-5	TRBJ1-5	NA	TGTGCCAGCAGTCGCGACAGATATCAGCCCCAGCATTTT	CASSRDRYQPQHF
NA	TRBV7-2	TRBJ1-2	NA	TGTGCCAGCAGCTTAGATCCACAGGCGACACTAAGCTATGGCTACACCTTC	CASSLDPQATLSYGYTF
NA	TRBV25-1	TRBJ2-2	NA	TGTGCCAGCAGTATCCGGGACACCGGGGAGCTGTTTTTT	CASSIRDTGELFF
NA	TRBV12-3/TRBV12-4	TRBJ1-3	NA	TGTGCCAGCAGTTTATACCAGAGAAACACCATATATTTT	CASSLYQRNTIYF
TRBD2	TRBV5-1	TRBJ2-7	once	TGCGCCAGCAGCACCATGCTAGCGGGAGTATCCTACGAGCAGTACTTC	CASSTMLAGVSYEQYF
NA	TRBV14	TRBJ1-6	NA	TGTGCCAGCAGCTACACAGGAAATTCACCCCTCCACTTT	CASSYTGNSPLHF
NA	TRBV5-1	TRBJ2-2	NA	TGCGCCAGCAGCTTCGGGGCCGGGGGAACCGGGGAGCTGTTTTTT	CASSFGAGGTGELFF
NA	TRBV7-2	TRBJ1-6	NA	TGTGCCAGCAGATACATTTTGGACATAAATTCACCCCTCCACTTT	CASRYILDINSPLHF
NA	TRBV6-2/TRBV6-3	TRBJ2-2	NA	TGTGCCAGCAGTCTCGACAGGTTGAACACCGGGGAGCTGTTTTTT	CASSLDRLNTGELFF
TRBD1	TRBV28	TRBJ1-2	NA	TGTGCCACCTATCCAGGGGGTGGCTATGGCTACACCTTC	CATYPGGGYGYTF
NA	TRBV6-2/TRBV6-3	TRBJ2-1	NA	TGTGCCAGCAGTTACGGGCTCAGCCTCTTCGGGGATGAGCAGTTCTTC	CASSYGLSLFGDEQFF
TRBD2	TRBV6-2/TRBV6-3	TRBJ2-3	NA	TGTGCCAGCAGTGGTTGGGTAGCGGGGGGGCCCGATACGCAGTATTTT	CASSGWVAGGPDTQYF
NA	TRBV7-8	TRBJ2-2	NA	TGTGCCAGCAGCTTTCCTGGACAGACCGGGGAGCTGTTTTTT	CASSFPGQTGELFF
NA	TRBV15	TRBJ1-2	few	TGTGCCACCAGCAGAGTAAGAGATACTAACTATGGCTACACCTTC	CATSRVRDTNYGYTF
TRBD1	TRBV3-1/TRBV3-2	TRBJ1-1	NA	TGTGCCAGCAGCCAGGGGGACAGTTACACTGAAGCTTTCTTT	CASSQGDSYTEAFF
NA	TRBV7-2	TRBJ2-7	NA	TGTGCCAGCAGCTTGGGGGCGCCGTCCTCCTACGAGCAGTACTTC	CASSLGAPSSYEQYF
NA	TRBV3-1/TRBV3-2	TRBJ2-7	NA	TGTGCCAGCAGCCCACACAACCGACAGACCTACGAGCAGTACTTC	CASSPHNRQTYEQYF
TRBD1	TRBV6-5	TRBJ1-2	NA	TGTGCCAGCAGGGAGGGGGCGCGGTATGGCTACACCTTC	CASREGARYGYTF
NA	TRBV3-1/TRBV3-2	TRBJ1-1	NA	TGTGCCAGCAGCCAAGGGCAGGTGGCTGAAGCTTTCTTT	CASSQGQVAEAFF
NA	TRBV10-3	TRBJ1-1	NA	TGTGCCATCAGTGAGTCGGAGGGGACTGAAGCTTTCTTT	CAISESEGTEAFF
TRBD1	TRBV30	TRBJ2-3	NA	TGTGCCTGGAACGACAGGGAACGGCCCCGGAGTACGCAGTATTTT	CAWNDRERPRSTQYF
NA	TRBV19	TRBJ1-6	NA	TGTGCCAGTGGGGGGGGGCTGAATTCACCCCTCCACTTT	CASGGGLNSPLHF
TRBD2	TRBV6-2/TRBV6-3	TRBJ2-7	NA	TGTGCCAGCAGTTACTGGAGCACGGCTAGCGGTTTGCAGTACTTC	CASSYWSTASGLQYF
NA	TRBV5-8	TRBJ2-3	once	TGTGCCAGCAGCTCGGTACGGGAAGATACGCAGTATTTT	CASSSVREDTQYF
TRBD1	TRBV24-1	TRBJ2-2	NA	TGTGCCACCAGTCGACAGGGAGATGGCACCGGGGAGCTGTTTTTT	CATSRQGDGTGELFF
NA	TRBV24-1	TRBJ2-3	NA	TGTGCCGTAGGGACTAGCACAGATACGCAGTATTTT	CAVGTSTDTQYF
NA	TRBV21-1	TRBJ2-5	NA	TGTGCCAGCAGCAAATTCACGATACAGGGCAGATTTCAAGAGACCCAGTACTTC	CASSKFTIQGRFQETQYF
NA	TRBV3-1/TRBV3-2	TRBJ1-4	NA	TGTGCCAGCAGCCCACGGGGTACGGGTGAAAAACTGTTTTTT	CASSPRGTGEKLFF
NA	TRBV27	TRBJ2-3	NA	TGTGCCAGCACCACCGGGCGGGAAGCGACAGATACGCAGTATTTT	CASTTGREATDTQYF
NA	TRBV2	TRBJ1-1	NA	TGTGCCAGCAGTGGGCGGGGGAACACTGAAGCTTTCTTT	CASSGRGNTEAFF
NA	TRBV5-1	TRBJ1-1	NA	TGCGCCAGCAGCTTGGCTTTGTCGAACACTGAAGCTTTCTTT	CASSLALSNTEAFF
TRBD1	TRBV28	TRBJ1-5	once	TGTGCCAGCAGGTCAATACAGGGGGCGGAAGGAAGCAATCAGCCCCAGCATTTT	CASRSIQGAEGSNQPQHF
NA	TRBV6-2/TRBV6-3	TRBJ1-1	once	TGTGCCAGCAGTTACTTGGCAGACTCCGGGATTTATAACACTGAAGCTTTCTTT	CASSYLADSGIYNTEAFF
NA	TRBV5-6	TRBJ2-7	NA	TGTGCCAGCAGCTTGGTAGGGGACACCTCCTACGAGCAGTACTTC	CASSLVGDTSYEQYF
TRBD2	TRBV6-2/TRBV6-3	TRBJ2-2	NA	TGTGCCAGCAGCCCCAGCGGGAGGGGTACCGGGGAGCTGTTTTTT	CASSPSGRGTGELFF
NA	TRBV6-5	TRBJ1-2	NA	TGTGCCAGCAGCCCGGACAGAGACTATGGCTACACCTTC	CASSPDRDYGYTF
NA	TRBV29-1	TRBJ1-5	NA	TGCAGCGTAACCTACGGGGGGTCAAATCAGCCCCAGCATTTT	CSVTYGGSNQPQHF
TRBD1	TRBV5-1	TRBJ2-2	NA	TGCGCCAGCACAACCGAGCGACAGGGTAACACCGGGGAGCTGTTTTTT	CASTTERQGNTGELFF
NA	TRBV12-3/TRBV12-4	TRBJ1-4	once	TGTGCCAGCAGTTTACGGAAGGGGGAAAAACTGTTTTTT	CASSLRKGEKLFF
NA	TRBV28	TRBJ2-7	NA	TGTGCCAGCAGTTTATTGCAACAGCCCTACGAGCAGTACTTC	CASSLLQQPYEQYF
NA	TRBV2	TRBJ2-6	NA	TGTGCCAGCAGCGCCGGACAACTTAACGTCCTGACTTTC	CASSAGQLNVLTF
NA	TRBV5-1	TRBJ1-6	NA	TGCGCCAGCAGCTTGGATCTCGTCCTCTATAATTCACCCCTCCACTTT	CASSLDLVLYNSPLHF
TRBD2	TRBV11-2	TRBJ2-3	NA	TGTGCCAGCACCTCTAGGGGAGCGGGGGCCCACGGAGATACGCAGTATTTT	CASTSRGAGAHGDTQYF
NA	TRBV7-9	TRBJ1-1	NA	TGTGCCAGCTTGAGCCAGGGGACCTTGAACACTGAAGCTTTCTTT	CASLSQGTLNTEAFF
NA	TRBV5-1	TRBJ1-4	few	TGCGCCAGCAGCTTGGGAGGGACTAATGAAAAACTGTTTTTT	CASSLGGTNEKLFF
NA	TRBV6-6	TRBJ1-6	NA	TGTGCCAGCAGTCATCCCGAGGGCGGTTCACCCCTCCACTTT	CASSHPEGGSPLHF
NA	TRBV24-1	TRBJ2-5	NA	TGTGCCACCAGTCTCTACGATCAAGAGACCCAGTACTTC	CATSLYDQETQYF
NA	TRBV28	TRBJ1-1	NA	TGTGCCAGCTTTCGGGGGGCATTTGAAGCTTTCTTT	CASFRGAFEAFF
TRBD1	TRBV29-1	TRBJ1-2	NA	TGCAGCGCCGCACAGGGGATAAACTATGGCTACACCTTC	CSAAQGINYGYTF
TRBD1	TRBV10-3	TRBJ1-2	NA	TGTGCCATCAAGGGACAGGGGACAATTAGTGGCTACACCTTC	CAIKGQGTISGYTF